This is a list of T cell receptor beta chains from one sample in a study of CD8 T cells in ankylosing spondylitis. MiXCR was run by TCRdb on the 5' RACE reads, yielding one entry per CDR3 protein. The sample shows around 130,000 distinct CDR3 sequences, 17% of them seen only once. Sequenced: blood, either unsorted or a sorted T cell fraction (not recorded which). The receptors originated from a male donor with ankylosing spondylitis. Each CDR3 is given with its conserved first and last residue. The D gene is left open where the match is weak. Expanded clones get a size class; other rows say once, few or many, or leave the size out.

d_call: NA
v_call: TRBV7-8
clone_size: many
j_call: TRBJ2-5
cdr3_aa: CASSYSQMQETQYF
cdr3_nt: TGTGCCAGCAGCTACTCCCAGATGCAAGAGACCCAGTACTTC

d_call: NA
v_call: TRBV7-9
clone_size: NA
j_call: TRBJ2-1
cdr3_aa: CASSLLVYYSNNEQFF
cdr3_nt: TGTGCCAGCAGCCTCTTAGTGTATTACAGTAACAATGAGCAGTTCTTC

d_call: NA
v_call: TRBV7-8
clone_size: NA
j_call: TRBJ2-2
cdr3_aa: CASSLGAGETGELFF
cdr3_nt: TGTGCCAGCAGCTTAGGTGCCGGGGAAACCGGGGAGCTGTTTTTT

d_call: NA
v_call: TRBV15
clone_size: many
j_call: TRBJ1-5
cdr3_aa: CSNQPQHF
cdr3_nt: TGTAGCAATCAGCCCCAGCATTTT

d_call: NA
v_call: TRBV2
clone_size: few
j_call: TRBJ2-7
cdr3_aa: CASRPKEYISISYEQYF
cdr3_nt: TGTGCCAGCAGGCCTAAGGAGTATATAAGCATCTCCTACGAGCAGTACTTC

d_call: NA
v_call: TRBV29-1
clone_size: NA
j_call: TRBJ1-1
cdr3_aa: CSIRFGGRGTEAFF
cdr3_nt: TGCAGCATTCGGTTTGGGGGGAGAGGGACTGAAGCTTTCTTT

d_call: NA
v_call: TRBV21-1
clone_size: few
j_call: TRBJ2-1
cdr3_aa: CASSPPGGAGVPYNEQFF
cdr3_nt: TGTGCCAGCAGCCCCCCAGGCGGGGCAGGGGTACCCTACAATGAGCAGTTCTTC

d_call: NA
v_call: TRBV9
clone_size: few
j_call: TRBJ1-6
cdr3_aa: CASNAGASNSPLHF
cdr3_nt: TGTGCCAGCAACGCGGGAGCATCAAATTCACCCCTCCACTTT

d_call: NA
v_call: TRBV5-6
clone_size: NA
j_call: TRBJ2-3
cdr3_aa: CASSLAGFPDTQYF
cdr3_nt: TGTGCCAGCAGCTTGGCGGGGTTTCCAGATACGCAGTATTTT

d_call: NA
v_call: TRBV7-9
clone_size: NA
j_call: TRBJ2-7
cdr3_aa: CASRPGTNSGTGQYF
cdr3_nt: TGTGCCAGCAGACCGGGGACAAATAGCGGAACTGGGCAGTACTTC

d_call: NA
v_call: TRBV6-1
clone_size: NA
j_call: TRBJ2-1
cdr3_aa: CASSEVEYEQFF
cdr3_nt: TGTGCCAGCAGTGAGGTGGAGTATGAGCAGTTCTTC

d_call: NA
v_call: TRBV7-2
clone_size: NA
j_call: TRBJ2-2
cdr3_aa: CASSSLGPDAGELFF
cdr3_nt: TGTGCCAGCAGCTCCCTTGGTCCAGATGCCGGGGAGCTGTTTTTT

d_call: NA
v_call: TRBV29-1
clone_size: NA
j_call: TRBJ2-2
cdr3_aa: CSVWGAGELFF
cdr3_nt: TGCAGCGTCTGGGGCGCCGGGGAGCTGTTTTTT

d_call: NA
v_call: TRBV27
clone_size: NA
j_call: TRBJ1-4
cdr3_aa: CASSFAVGATNEKLFF
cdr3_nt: TGTGCCAGCAGTTTCGCCGTCGGTGCAACTAATGAAAAACTGTTTTTT

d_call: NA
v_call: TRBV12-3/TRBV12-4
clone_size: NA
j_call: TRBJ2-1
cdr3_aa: CASTRLSEGNNEQFF
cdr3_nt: TGTGCCAGCACCCGCCTTAGCGAGGGTAACAATGAGCAGTTCTTC

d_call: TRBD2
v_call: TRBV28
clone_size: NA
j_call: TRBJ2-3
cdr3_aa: CASSRLEKREGTDTQYF
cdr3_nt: TGTGCCAGCAGCCGCCTGGAGAAGCGGGAGGGCACAGATACGCAGTATTTT

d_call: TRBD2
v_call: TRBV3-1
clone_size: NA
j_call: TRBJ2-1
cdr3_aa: CASSQVYFGRGYNEQFF
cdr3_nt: TGTGCCAGCAGCCAAGTATATTTCGGGAGGGGTTACAATGAGCAGTTCTTC

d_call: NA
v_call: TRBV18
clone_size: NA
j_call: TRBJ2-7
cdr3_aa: CASSGAQALEQYF
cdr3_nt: TGTGCCAGCTCTGGGGCCCAGGCCTTGGAGCAGTACTTC

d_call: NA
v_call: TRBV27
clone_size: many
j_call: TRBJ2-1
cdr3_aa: CASSSTNEQFF
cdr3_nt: TGTGCCAGCAGTTCTACCAATGAGCAGTTCTTC

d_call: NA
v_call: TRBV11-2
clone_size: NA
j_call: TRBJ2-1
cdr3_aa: CASSLGGYTNNEQFF
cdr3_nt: TGTGCCAGCAGCTTAGGAGGTTATACCAACAATGAGCAGTTCTTC

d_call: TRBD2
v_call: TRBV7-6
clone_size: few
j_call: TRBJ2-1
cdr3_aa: CASSHKREGPTYNEQFF
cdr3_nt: TGTGCCAGCAGCCATAAGCGGGAGGGACCCACATACAATGAGCAGTTCTTC

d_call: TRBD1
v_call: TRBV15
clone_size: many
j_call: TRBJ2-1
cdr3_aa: CATSRDPTGANEQFF
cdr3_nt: TGTGCCACCAGCAGAGACCCGACAGGGGCCAATGAGCAGTTCTTC

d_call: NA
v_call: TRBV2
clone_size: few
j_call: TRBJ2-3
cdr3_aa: CASIGKDTDTQYF
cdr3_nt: TGTGCCAGCATTGGCAAGGACACAGATACGCAGTATTTT

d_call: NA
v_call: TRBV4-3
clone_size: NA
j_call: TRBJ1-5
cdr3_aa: CASSPGVGGGPQHF
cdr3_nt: TGCGCCAGCAGCCCGGGGGTAGGGGGTGGGCCCCAGCATTTT

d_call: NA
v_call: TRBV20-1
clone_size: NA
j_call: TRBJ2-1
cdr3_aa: CSARAREQFF
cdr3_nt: TGCAGTGCTAGAGCTCGAGAGCAGTTCTTC

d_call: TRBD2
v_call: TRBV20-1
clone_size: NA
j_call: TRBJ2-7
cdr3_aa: CSARRIAGSSYEQYF
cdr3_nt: TGCAGTGCTAGGAGGATAGCGGGATCCTCCTACGAGCAGTACTTC

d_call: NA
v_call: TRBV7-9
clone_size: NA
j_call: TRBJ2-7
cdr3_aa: CASSPPGPTDEQYF
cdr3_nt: TGTGCCAGCAGCCCCCCGGGACCCACCGACGAGCAGTACTTC

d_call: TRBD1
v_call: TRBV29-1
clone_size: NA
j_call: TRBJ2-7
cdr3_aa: CSVEGTGGEKHYEQYF
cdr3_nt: TGCAGCGTTGAGGGGACAGGGGGAGAAAAACACTACGAGCAGTACTTC

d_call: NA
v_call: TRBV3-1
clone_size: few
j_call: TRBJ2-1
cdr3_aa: CASSLRQDYNEQFF
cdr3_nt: TGTGCCAGCAGCCTTAGACAGGACTACAATGAGCAGTTCTTC

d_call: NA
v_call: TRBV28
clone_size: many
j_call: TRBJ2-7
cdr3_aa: CASSTTGFYEQYF
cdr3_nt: TGTGCCAGCAGTACAACAGGATTCTACGAGCAGTACTTC

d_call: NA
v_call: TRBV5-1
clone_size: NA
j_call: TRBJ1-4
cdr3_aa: CASATYDSLNEKLFF
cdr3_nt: TGCGCCAGCGCGACCTACGACAGCCTGAATGAAAAACTGTTTTTT

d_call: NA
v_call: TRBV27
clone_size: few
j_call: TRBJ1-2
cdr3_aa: CASRGQAPLANYGYTF
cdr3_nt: TGTGCCAGCAGAGGCCAGGCGCCCTTAGCTAACTATGGCTACACCTTC

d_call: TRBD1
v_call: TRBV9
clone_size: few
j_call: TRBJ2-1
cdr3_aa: CASSQTGGSYNEQFF
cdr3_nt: TGTGCCAGCAGTCAGACAGGGGGCTCCTACAATGAGCAGTTCTTC

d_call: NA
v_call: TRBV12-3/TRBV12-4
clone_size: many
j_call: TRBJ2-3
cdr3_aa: CASRGTDTQYF
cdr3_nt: TGTGCCAGCAGGGGGACCGATACGCAGTATTTT

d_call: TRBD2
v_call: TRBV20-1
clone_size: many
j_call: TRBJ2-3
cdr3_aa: CSAAGAGVSTDTQYF
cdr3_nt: TGCAGTGCTGCGGGCGCGGGAGTAAGCACAGATACGCAGTATTTT

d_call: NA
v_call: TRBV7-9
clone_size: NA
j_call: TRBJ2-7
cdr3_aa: CASSSPHGTPQFYEQYF
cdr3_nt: TGTGCCAGCAGCTCACCGCACGGGACTCCTCAATTCTACGAGCAGTACTTC

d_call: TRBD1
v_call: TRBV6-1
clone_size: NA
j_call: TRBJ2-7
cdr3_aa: CASSSGTGPYEQYF
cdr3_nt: TGTGCCAGCAGCTCCGGGACAGGGCCTTACGAGCAGTACTTC

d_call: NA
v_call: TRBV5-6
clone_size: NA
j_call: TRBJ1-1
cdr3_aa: CASNNLGETDPNTEAFF
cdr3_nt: TGTGCCAGCAACAACCTTGGGGAGACAGACCCGAACACTGAAGCTTTCTTT

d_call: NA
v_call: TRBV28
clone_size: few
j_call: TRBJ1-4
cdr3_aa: CASTGVNEKLFF
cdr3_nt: TGTGCCAGCACGGGCGTAAATGAAAAACTGTTTTTT

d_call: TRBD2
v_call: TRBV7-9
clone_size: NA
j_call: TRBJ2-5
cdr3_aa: CATRRAAAGQETQYF
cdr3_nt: TGTGCCACCAGGAGAGCGGCAGCGGGGCAAGAGACCCAGTACTTC

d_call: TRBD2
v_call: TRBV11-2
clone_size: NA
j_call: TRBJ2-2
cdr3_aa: CASSSVAGRTAGELFF
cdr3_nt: TGTGCCAGCAGCTCCGTAGCGGGAAGAACTGCCGGGGAGCTGTTTTTT

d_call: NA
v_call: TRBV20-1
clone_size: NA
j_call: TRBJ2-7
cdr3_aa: CSANSLNSYEQYF
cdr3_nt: TGCAGTGCGAACAGCCTTAATTCCTACGAGCAGTACTTC

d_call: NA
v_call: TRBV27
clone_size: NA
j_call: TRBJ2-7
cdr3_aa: CASSFSAWGKEQYF
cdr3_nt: TGTGCCAGCAGTTTTTCCGCCTGGGGTAAGGAGCAGTACTTC

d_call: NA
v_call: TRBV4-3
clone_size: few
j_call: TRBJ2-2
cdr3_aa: CASSQERGSGTANTGELFF
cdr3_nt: TGCGCCAGCAGCCAAGAACGAGGTAGCGGGACAGCGAACACCGGGGAGCTGTTTTTT

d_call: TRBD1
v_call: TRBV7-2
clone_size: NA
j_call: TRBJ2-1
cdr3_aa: CASSLGTAYEQFF
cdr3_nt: TGTGCCAGCAGCCTAGGGACAGCCTATGAGCAGTTCTTC

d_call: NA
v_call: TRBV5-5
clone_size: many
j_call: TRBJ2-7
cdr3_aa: CASSFGASYEQYF
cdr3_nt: TGTGCCAGCAGCTTTGGGGCGAGCTACGAGCAGTACTTC

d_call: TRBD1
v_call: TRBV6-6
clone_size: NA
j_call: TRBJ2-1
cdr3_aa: CASSYSPRDSERLYNEQFF
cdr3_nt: TGTGCCAGCAGTTACTCCCCAAGGGACAGCGAAAGACTTTACAATGAGCAGTTCTTC